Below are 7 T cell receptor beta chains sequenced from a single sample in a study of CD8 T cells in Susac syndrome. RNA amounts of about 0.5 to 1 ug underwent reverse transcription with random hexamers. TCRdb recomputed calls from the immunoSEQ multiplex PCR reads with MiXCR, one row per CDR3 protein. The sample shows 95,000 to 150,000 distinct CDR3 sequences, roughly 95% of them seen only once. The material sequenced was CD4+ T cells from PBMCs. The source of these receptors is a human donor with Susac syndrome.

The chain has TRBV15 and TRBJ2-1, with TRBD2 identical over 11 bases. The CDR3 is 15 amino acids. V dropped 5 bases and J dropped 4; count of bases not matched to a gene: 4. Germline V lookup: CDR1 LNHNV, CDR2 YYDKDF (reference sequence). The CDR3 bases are TGTGCCACCAGCCGGGGACTAGCGGCTTACAATGAGCAGTTCTTC. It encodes CATSRGLAAYNEQFF.

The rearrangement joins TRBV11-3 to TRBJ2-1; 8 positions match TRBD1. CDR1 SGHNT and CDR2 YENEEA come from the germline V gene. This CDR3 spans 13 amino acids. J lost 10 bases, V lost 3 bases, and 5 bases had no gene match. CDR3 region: CASSLTGVEEQFF. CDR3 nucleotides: TGTGCCAGCAGCTTGACAGGGGTGGAGGAGCAGTTCTTC.

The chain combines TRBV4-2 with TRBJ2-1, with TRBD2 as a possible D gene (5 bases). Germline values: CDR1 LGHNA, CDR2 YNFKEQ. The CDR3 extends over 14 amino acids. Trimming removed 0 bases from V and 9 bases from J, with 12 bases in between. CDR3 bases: TGTGCCAGCAGCCAAGAACGGCTAGCTGGTGAGCAGTTCTTC. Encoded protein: CASSQERLAGEQFF.

As DNA, the CDR3 is TGTGCCAGCCGTACCGGCTTCGCGAACACCGGGGAGCTGTTTTTT. It encodes CASRTGFANTGELFF. The chain is built from TRBV28 and TRBJ2-2; D gene unclear. The V gene's germline CDR1 is MDHEN and CDR2 SYDVKM. Trimming shortened V by 8 bases and J by 0 bases, and 13 bases separated the two germline ends. There are 15 residues in the CDR3.

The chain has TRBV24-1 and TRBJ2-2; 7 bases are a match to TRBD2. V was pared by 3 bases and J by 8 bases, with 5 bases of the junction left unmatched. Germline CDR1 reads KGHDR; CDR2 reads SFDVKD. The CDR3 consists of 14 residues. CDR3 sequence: CATSDPSGGGELFF. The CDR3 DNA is TGTGCCACCAGTGATCCCTCGGGGGGAGGGGAGCTGTTTTTT.

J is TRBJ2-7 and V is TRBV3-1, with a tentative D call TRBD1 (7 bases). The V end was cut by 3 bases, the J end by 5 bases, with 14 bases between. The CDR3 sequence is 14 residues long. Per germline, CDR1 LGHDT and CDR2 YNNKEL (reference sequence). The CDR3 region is CASSHDDREDEQYF. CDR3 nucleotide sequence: TGTGCCAGCAGCCATGACGACAGGGAGGACGAGCAGTACTTC.

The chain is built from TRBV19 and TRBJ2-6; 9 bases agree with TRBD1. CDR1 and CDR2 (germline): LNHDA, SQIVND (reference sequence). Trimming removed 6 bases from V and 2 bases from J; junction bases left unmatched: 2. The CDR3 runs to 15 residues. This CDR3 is CASSRQGAGANVLTF. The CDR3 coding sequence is TGTGCCAGTAGCCGACAGGGGGCTGGGGCCAACGTCCTGACTTTC.